The clone carrying this T cell receptor beta chain was seen ten or more times. Antigen specificity is unknown. This sample was taken from a study of T cells in Graves' hyperthyroidism and ophthalmopathy. Notes on the study in general: Ophthalmopathy was distinguished from stable hyperthyroidism by 13 V-J signatures.

The length of the CDR3 is 12 residues. CDR1 is SGHAT, CDR2 FQDESV, per germline (reference sequence). The V end was cut by 4 bases, the J end by 7 bases, with 10 bases between. Amplification yielded TCR beta CDR3 regions, with RNA transcripts as the source. TCR CDR3 regions were first amplified by RT-PCR with HTBI primers. TCRdb used MiXCR to reprocess the multiplex PCR reads, holding one entry per CDR3 protein. The sample lists almost 600,000 distinct CDR3 sequences, around 42% occurring once. The sequenced material came from peripheral blood or thyroid tissue (not recorded which). The receptor comes from a woman aged 18-35 years with Graves' hyperthyroidism. The genes are TRBV11-1 and TRBJ1-1; D remains ambiguous. The CDR3 DNA sequence: TGTGCCAGCAGCTCAGCGTTGGGTGAAGCTTTCTTT. This encodes CASSSALGEAFF.